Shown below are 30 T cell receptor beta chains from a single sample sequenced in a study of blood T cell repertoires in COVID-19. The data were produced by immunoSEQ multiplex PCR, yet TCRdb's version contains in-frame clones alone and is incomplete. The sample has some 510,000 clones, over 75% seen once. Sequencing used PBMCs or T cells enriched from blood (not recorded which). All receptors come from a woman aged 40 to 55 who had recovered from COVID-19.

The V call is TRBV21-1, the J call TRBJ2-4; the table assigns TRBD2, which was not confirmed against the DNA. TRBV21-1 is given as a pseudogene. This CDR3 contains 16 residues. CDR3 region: CASSKNSVLAKNIQYF. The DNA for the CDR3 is TGTGCCAGCAGCAAAAATTCTGTACTAGCCAAAAACATTCAGTACTTC.

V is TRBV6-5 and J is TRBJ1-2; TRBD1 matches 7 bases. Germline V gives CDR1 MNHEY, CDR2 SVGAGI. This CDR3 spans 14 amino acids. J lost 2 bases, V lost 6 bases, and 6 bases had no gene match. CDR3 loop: CASSRDRENYGYTF. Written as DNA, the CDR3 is TGTGCCAGCAGCCGAGACAGGGAGAACTATGGCTACACCTTC.

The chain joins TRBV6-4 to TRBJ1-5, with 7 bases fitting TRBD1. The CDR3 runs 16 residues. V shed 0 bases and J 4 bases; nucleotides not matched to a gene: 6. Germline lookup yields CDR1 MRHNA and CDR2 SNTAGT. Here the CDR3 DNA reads TGTGCCAGCAGTGACTCCACAGGGGCCCCAAATCAGCCCCAGCATTTT. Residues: CASSDSTGAPNQPQHF.

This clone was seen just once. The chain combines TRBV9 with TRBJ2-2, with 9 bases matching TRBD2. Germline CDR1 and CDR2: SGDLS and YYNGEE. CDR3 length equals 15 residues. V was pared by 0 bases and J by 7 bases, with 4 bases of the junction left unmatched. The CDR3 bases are TGTGCCAGCAGCGTAGAAGCTAGCGGGGTCGGGGAGCTGTTTTTT. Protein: CASSVEASGVGELFF.

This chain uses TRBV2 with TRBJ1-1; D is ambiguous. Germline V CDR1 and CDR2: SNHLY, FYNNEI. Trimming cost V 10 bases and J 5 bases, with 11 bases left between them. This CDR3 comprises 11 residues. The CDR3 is CATDSSTEAFF. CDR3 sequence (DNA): TGTGCCACCGATAGCTCTACTGAAGCTTTCTTT.

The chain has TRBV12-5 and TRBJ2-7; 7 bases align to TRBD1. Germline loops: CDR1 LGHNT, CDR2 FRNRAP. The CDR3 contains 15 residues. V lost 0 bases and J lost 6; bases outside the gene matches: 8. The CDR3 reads CASGLVIWDRTEQYF. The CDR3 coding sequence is TGTGCTAGTGGTTTGGTAATTTGGGACAGAACCGAGCAGTACTTC.

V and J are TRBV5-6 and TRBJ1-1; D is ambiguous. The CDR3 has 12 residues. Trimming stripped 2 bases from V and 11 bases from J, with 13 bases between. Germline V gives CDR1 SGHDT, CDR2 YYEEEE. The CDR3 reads CASSLSDHIAFF. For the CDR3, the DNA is TGTGCCAGCAGCTTAAGCGACCATATTGCTTTCTTT.

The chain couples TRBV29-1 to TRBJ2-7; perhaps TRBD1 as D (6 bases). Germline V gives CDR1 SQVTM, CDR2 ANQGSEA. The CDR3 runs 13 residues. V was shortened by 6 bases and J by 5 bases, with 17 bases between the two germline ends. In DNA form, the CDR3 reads TGCAGCGTGAATACAGGGTCAGAGAACGAGCAGTACTTC. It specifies CSVNTGSENEQYF.

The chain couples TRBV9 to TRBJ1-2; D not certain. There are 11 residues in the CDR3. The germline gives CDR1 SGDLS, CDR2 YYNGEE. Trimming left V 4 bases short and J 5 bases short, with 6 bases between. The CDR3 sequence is CASSTLYGYTF. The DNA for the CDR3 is TGTGCCAGCAGCACTCTTTATGGCTACACCTTC.

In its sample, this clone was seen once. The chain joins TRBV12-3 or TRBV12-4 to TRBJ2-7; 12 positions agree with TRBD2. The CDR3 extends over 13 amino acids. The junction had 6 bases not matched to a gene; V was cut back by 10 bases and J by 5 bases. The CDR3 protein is CATMTSGRNEQYF. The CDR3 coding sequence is TGTGCCACCATGACTAGCGGGAGAAACGAGCAGTACTTC.

In nucleotides, the CDR3 is TGTGCCTGGAGTCTGACTAGTAGCTACAATGAGCAGTTCTTC. It is translated as CAWSLTSSYNEQFF. The chain links TRBV30 to TRBJ2-1, with a possible D match to TRBD2 (6 bases). Germline CDR1 is GTSNPN and CDR2 is SVGIG (reference sequence). V dropped 2 bases and J dropped 3 bases, with 11 bases sitting between them. The CDR3 is made up of 14 amino acids.

The CDR3 loop is CASSLVGQPYEQYF. For the CDR3, the DNA is TGCGCCAGCAGCTTGGTGGGACAGCCCTACGAGCAGTACTTC. The chain is built from TRBV5-1 and TRBJ2-7; TRBD1 aligns across 7 bases. The V gene end was trimmed by 0 bases and the J gene end by 2 bases; junction bases not matched to a gene: 2. Germline CDR1 SGHRS, CDR2 YFSETQ. CDR3 size: 14 residues. The complete variable domain, with remaining parts taken from reference TRBV5-1 and TRBJ2-7, reads KAGVTQTPRYLIKTRGQQVTLSCSPISGHRSVSWYQQTPGQGLQFLFEYFSETQRNKGNFPGRFSGRQFSNSRSEMNVSTLELGDSALYLCASSLVGQPYEQYFGPGTRLTVT.

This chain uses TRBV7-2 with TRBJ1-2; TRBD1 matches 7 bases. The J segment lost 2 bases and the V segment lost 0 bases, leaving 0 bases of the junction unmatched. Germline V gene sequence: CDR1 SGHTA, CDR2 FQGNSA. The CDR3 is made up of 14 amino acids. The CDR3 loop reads CASSLAGQNYGYTF. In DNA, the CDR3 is TGTGCCAGCAGCTTAGCGGGACAGAACTATGGCTACACCTTC.

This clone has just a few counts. The CDR3 nucleotides read TGTGCCAGCAGTGAAGAGGGCCCTCGGGTGTCACCCCTCCACTTT. It encodes CASSEEGPRVSPLHF. The V call is TRBV25-1, the J call TRBJ1-6; D ambiguous. Germline V gene lookup returns CDR1 MGHDK and CDR2 SYGVNS. The V gene lost 2 bases and the J gene lost 10 bases, with 15 bases spanning the gap. The CDR3 loop spans 15 amino acids.

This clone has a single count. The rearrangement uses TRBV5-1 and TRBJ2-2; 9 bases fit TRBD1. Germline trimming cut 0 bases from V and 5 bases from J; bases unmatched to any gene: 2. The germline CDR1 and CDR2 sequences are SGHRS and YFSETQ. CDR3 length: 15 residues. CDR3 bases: TGCGCCAGCAGCTTGGTCGGACAGGGGACCGGGGAGCTGTTTTTT. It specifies CASSLVGQGTGELFF.

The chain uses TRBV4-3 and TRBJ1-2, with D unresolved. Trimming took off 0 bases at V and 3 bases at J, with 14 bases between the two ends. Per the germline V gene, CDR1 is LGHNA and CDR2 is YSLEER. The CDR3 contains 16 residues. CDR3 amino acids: CASSQDEGNVDYGYTF. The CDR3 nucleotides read TGCGCCAGCAGCCAAGATGAGGGCAATGTAGACTATGGCTACACCTTC.

CDR3 amino acids: CATSDSRTGIVAPQHF. In DNA form, the CDR3 reads TGTGCCACCAGTGACTCCCGGACAGGGATTGTAGCGCCCCAGCATTTT. The genes are TRBV24-1 and TRBJ1-5; TRBD1 agrees at 8 bases. Germline CDR1 reads KGHDR; CDR2 reads SFDVKD. Trimming removed 4 bases from V and 9 bases from J; junction bases left unmatched: 13. The CDR3 is made up of 16 amino acids.

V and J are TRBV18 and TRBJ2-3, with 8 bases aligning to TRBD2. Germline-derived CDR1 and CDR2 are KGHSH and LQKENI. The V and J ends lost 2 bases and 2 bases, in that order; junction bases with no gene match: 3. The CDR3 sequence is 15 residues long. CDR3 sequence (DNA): TGTGCCAGCTCACCAATAGCGGGGACCACAGATACGCAGTATTTT. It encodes CASSPIAGTTDTQYF.

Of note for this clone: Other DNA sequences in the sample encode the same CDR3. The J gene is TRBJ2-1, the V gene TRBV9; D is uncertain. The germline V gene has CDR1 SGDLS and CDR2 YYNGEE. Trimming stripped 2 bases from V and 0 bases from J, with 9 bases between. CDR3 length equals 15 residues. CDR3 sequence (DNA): TGTGCCAGCAGCGTTTCGCCTAGCTCCTACAATGAGCAGTTCTTC. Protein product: CASSVSPSSYNEQFF.

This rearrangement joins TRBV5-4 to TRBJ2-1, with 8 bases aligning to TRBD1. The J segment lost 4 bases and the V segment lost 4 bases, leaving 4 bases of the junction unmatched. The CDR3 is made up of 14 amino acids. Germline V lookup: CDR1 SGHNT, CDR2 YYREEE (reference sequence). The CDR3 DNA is TGTGCCAGCAGCCGCGGGACAGGTTACAATGAGCAGTTCTTC. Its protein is CASSRGTGYNEQFF.

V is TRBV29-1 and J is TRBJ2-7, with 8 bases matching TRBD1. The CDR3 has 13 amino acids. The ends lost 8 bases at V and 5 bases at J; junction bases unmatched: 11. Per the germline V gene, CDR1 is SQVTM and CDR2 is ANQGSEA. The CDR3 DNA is TGCAGCCAAAGGACAGGGAACTGGAACGAGCAGTACTTC. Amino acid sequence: CSQRTGNWNEQYF.

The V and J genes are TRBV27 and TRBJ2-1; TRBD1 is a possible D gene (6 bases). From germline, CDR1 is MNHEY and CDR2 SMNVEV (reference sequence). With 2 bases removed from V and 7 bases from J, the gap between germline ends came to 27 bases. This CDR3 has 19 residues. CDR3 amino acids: CASSLHVRGGTATTNEQFF. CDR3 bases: TGTGCCAGCAGTTTACACGTCCGAGGGGGAACGGCAACAACGAATGAGCAGTTCTTC.

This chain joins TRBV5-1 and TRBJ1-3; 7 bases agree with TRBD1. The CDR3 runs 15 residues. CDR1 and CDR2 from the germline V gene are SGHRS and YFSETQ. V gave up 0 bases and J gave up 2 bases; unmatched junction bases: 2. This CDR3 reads CASSLDTGAGNTIYF. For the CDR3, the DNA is TGCGCCAGCAGCTTGGACACAGGGGCTGGAAACACCATATATTTT.

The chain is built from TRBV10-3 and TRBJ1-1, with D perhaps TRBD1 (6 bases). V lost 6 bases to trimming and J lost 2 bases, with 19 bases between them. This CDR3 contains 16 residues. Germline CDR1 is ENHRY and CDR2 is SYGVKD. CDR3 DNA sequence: TGTGCCATCAGCCCAATCCCGACAGGTAGCAACACTGAAGCTTTCTTT. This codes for CAISPIPTGSNTEAFF.

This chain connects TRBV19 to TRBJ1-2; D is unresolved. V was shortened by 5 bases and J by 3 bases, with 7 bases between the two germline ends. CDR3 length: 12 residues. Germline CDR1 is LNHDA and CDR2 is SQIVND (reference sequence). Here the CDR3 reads CASSAADYGYTF. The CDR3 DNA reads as TGTGCCAGTAGTGCGGCGGACTATGGCTACACCTTC.

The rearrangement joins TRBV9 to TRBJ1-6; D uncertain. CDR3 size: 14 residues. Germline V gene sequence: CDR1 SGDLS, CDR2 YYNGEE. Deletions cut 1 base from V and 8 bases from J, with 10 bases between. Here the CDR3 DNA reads TGTGCCAGCAGCGTACGAGCGGGAGATTCACCCCTCCACTTT. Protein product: CASSVRAGDSPLHF.

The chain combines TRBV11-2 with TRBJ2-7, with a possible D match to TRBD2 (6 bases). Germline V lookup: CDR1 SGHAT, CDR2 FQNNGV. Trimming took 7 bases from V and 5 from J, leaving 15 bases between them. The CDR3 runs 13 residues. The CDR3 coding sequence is TGTGCCAGCACCACATTCAGGAGGGACGAGCAGTACTTC. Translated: CASTTFRRDEQYF.

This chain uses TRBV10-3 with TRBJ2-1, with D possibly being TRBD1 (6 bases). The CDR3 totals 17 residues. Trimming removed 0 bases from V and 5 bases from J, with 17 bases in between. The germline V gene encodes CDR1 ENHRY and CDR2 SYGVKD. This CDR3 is CAISESTWQGIHNEQFF. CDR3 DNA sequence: TGTGCCATCAGTGAGTCGACTTGGCAGGGGATCCACAATGAGCAGTTCTTC.

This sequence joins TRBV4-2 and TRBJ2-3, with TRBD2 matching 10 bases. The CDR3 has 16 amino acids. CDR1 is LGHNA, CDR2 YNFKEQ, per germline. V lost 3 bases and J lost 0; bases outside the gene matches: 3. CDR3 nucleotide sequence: TGTGCCAGCAGCCAGTCTAGCGGGAGAAGCACAGATACGCAGTATTTT. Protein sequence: CASSQSSGRSTDTQYF.

CDR3 loop: CASRGLAGGMNNEQFF. The CDR3 region has the DNA TGTGCCAGCCGGGGACTAGCGGGAGGGATGAACAATGAGCAGTTCTTC. This chain joins TRBV27 and TRBJ2-1, with TRBD2 matching 16 bases. CDR1 and CDR2 (germline): MNHEY, SMNVEV (reference sequence). V was clipped by 8 bases and J by 5 bases; unmatched bases: 6. This CDR3 is built from 16 residues.